Below, 24 T cell receptor beta chains from the same sample are listed, as sequenced in a study of T-cell memory formation after mild COVID-19. TCRdb ran MiXCR on the 5' RACE reads and lists one entry per CDR3 protein. The data hold roughly 350,000 distinct CDR3 sequences, with 28% observed a single time. The sequenced sample consisted of PBMCs or a T cell subset sorted from them (not recorded which). The receptor source for this set is an adult woman who had mild COVID-19 (a few samples of this study predate the infection). Cell type and time point are not known.

This chain joins TRBV12-3 or TRBV12-4 and TRBJ2-1; D call uncertain. CDR3 length equals 14 residues. With 1 base removed from V and 2 bases from J, the gap between germline ends came to 6 bases. Here the CDR3 reads CASSLGYAYNEQFF. DNA for the CDR3: TGTGCCAGCAGTTTAGGTTATGCCTACAATGAGCAGTTCTTC.

The sample holds a few counts of this clonotype. V usage is TRBV6-5 and J usage is TRBJ2-2; TRBD1 aligns across 8 bases. The CDR3 sequence is 15 residues long. After removal of 6 bases from V and 3 bases from J, the junction contained 6 bases not matched to a gene. From germline, CDR1 is MNHEY and CDR2 SVGAGI. The DNA of the CDR3 is TGTGCCAGCAGCCACAGGGGGTATGACACCGGGGAGCTGTTTTTT. Its translation is CASSHRGYDTGELFF.

This clonotype showed up just a few times. V is TRBV12-3 or TRBV12-4 and J is TRBJ2-7; D is perhaps TRBD1 or TRBD2 (5 bases each). This CDR3 region has 13 residues. V was shortened by 0 bases and J by 8 bases, with 11 bases between the two germline ends. Here the CDR3 DNA reads TGTGCCAGCAGTTTAGCTTATCGGGGCAAGCAGTACTTC. Its protein product is CASSLAYRGKQYF.

In this sample, this clonotype turned up a few times. This chain uses TRBV25-1 with TRBJ2-5, with 9 nucleotides matching TRBD1. V shed 0 bases and J 6 bases; nucleotides not matched to a gene: 8. Germline V gene lookup returns CDR1 MGHDK and CDR2 SYGVNS. The CDR3 covers 16 residues. The CDR3 sequence is CASSEYHGTGLKTQYF. The CDR3, as DNA: TGTGCCAGCAGTGAATATCACGGGACAGGGTTAAAGACCCAGTACTTC.

The table lists this clonotype with a few counts. This chain links TRBV5-1 with TRBJ1-1, with D hard to call. This CDR3 comprises 14 residues. The germline gives CDR1 SGHRS, CDR2 YFSETQ. The V end was cut by 0 bases, the J end by 0 bases, with 6 bases between. CDR3: CASSLVQMNTEAFF. The CDR3 DNA reads as TGCGCCAGCAGCTTGGTACAGATGAACACTGAAGCTTTCTTT.

The rearrangement links TRBV12-3 or TRBV12-4 to TRBJ2-4; D uncertain. The CDR3 spans 13 residues. V was trimmed by 3 bases and J by 1 base, leaving 4 bases between them. The CDR3 coding sequence is TGTGCCAGCAGTTTGAGCGCCAAAAACATTCAGTACTTC. As protein: CASSLSAKNIQYF.

V and J are TRBV5-1 and TRBJ2-7; D might be TRBD1 (6 bases). This CDR3 is built from 12 residues. CDR1 and CDR2 (germline): SGHRS, YFSETQ. V gave up 8 bases and J gave up 4 bases, with 13 bases separating them. CDR3 protein: CASGERGYEQYF. The CDR3 coding sequence is TGCGCCAGTGGAGAGAGGGGGTACGAGCAGTACTTC.

This clonotype showed up just a few times. This chain joins TRBV5-4 and TRBJ1-1, with D uncertain. Germline-derived CDR1 and CDR2 are SGHNT and YYREEE (reference sequence). The CDR3 extends over 15 amino acids. Trimming took 2 bases from V and 2 from J, leaving 13 bases between them. CDR3 residues: CASSLRRIVNTEAFF. The CDR3 nucleotides read TGTGCCAGCAGCTTACGACGGATAGTAAACACTGAAGCTTTCTTT.

The J gene is TRBJ2-1, the V gene TRBV20-1; D not certain. The V end was cut by 0 bases, the J end by 1 base, with 13 bases between. Germline V gene sequence: CDR1 DFQATT, CDR2 SNEGSKA (reference sequence). The CDR3 length is 16 residues. As DNA, the CDR3 is TGCAGTGCTAGAGATAACCCCTTAGTATCCTACAATGAGCAGTTCTTC. As protein: CSARDNPLVSYNEQFF.

The chain couples TRBV18 to TRBJ2-1; 15 bases align to TRBD2. V lost 4 bases, J lost 8 bases, and 6 bases stayed unmatched. Germline V lookup: CDR1 KGHSH, CDR2 LQKENI. This CDR3 spans 16 amino acids. CDR3: CASSLRTSGRGHEQFF. CDR3 nucleotides: TGTGCCAGCTCACTGAGGACTAGCGGGAGGGGGCATGAGCAGTTCTTC.

This CDR3 is CATSRELQMNTEAFF. Here the CDR3 DNA reads TGTGCCACCAGCAGAGAGCTACAAATGAACACTGAAGCTTTCTTT. V and J are TRBV15 and TRBJ1-1; unclear D gene. The CDR3 extends over 15 amino acids. Per germline, CDR1 LNHNV and CDR2 YYDKDF (reference sequence). Trimming left V 0 bases short and J 0 bases short, with 8 bases between. The full variable domain, its missing parts supplied by reference TRBV15 and TRBJ1-1, is DAMVIQNPRYQVTQFGKPVTLSCSQTLNHNVMYWYQQKSSQAPKLLFHYYDKDFNNEADTPDNFQSRRPNTSFCFLDIRSPGLGDTAMYLCATSRELQMNTEAFFGQGTRLTVV.

The rearrangement joins TRBV12-3 or TRBV12-4 to TRBJ2-3, with 9 bases identical to TRBD2. Losses at the gene ends were 5 bases for V and 0 bases for J; bases not matched to a gene: 6. CDR3 length: 16 residues. For the CDR3, the DNA is TGTGCCAGCAGTCGCGGACTAGCGCCCAGCACAGATACGCAGTATTTT. Its protein product is CASSRGLAPSTDTQYF.

This clonotype has more than one count but fewer than ten. J is TRBJ2-7 and V is TRBV7-6, with D possibly being TRBD2 (5 bases). Per the germline V gene, CDR1 is SGHVS and CDR2 is FNYEAQ. This CDR3 spans 13 amino acids. Trimming left V 1 base short and J 8 bases short, with 12 bases between. CDR3 nucleotide sequence: TGTGCCAGCAGCTTAGACGTTGAGGGTAAGCAGTACTTC. Its protein is CASSLDVEGKQYF.

This sequence joins TRBV7-9 and TRBJ2-5, with 7 bases aligning to TRBD2. The CDR3 is 17 residues long. J gave up 1 base and V 2 bases, and 10 bases lay outside the gene matches. CDR1 and CDR2 from the germline V gene are SEHNR and FQNEAQ (reference sequence). The CDR3 sequence is CASSLRRAGEIQETQYF. The CDR3 DNA is TGTGCCAGCAGCTTAAGGCGGGCGGGAGAGATCCAAGAGACCCAGTACTTC.

The chain links TRBV23-1 to TRBJ1-5; D gene uncertain. TRBV23-1 is sorted into the ORF group, with uncertain function. This CDR3 is built from 14 residues. Trimming removed 7 bases from V and 6 bases from J, with 16 bases in between. CDR3 sequence (DNA): TGCGCCAGCACCCCCTCCGCTGGGGTTCAGCCCCAGCATTTT. This encodes CASTPSAGVQPQHF.

The chain is built from TRBV5-1 and TRBJ1-3; D not resolved. This CDR3 has 13 residues. Trimming took 4 bases from V and 3 from J, leaving 8 bases between them. Germline CDR1 and CDR2: SGHRS and YFSETQ. This CDR3 reads CASSPGYGNTIYF. In nucleotides, the CDR3 is TGCGCCAGCAGCCCCGGTTATGGAAACACCATATATTTT.

This chain uses TRBV5-6 with TRBJ2-2, with D possibly TRBD1 on 5 matching bases. Germline values: CDR1 SGHDT, CDR2 YYEEEE. V was cut by 4 bases and J by 3 bases, with 19 bases left in between. This CDR3 comprises 17 residues. CDR3 amino acids: CASSRSLVGRHTGELFF. The CDR3 nucleotides read TGTGCCAGCAGCCGTTCTCTGGTGGGGCGCCACACCGGGGAGCTGTTTTTT.

The rearrangement joins TRBV2 to TRBJ2-7; weak D call: TRBD1 (5 bases). The germline gives CDR1 SNHLY, CDR2 FYNNEI. The CDR3 totals 15 residues. Trimming cost V 2 bases and J 3 bases, with 14 bases left between them. In nucleotides, the CDR3 is TGTGCCAGCAGTGAACAGGGAAGAGGCGGCTACGAGCAGTACTTC. Translating gives CASSEQGRGGYEQYF.

This clonotype has only a few counts. This chain joins TRBV7-9 and TRBJ2-1, with TRBD2 matching over 12 bases. V trimming: 5 bases; J trimming: 6 bases; junction bases outside the gene matches: 26. Germline V gives CDR1 SEHNR, CDR2 FQNEAQ (reference sequence). The CDR3 covers 22 residues. CDR3 protein: CASSLTDLRETRLAGELNEQFF. The CDR3 DNA is TGTGCCAGCAGCCTAACGGACCTCAGGGAGACGAGACTAGCGGGAGAACTCAATGAGCAGTTCTTC.

This clonotype has just a few counts. The chain links TRBV7-2 to TRBJ2-1, with 9 bases fitting TRBD2. Germline CDR1 reads SGHTA; CDR2 reads FQGNSA. With V trimmed by 3 bases and J by 7 bases, 4 bases remained unmatched. The CDR3 sequence is 14 residues long. CDR3 nucleotide sequence: TGTGCCAGCAGCTTTGCGGGAGGGCAAAATGAGCAGTTCTTC. The encoded protein is CASSFAGGQNEQFF.

This clonotype was recorded at least ten times. This chain connects TRBV6-1 to TRBJ2-3; the match to TRBD1 covers 8 bases. From germline, CDR1 is MNHNS and CDR2 SASEGT. V dropped 4 bases and J dropped 0; count of bases not matched to a gene: 3. This CDR3 spans 15 amino acids. The CDR3 DNA is TGTGCCAGCAGTGCAAACAGGGGGAGCACAGATACGCAGTATTTT. Protein sequence: CASSANRGSTDTQYF.

The genes are TRBV27 and TRBJ1-1, with D possibly matching TRBD1 (5 bases). This CDR3 contains 15 residues. Germline-derived CDR1 and CDR2 are MNHEY and SMNVEV (reference sequence). V was pared by 5 bases and J by 0 bases, with 13 bases between. In DNA, the CDR3 is TGTGCCAGCAGTCCACTGACAGCCATGAACACTGAAGCTTTCTTT. It is translated as CASSPLTAMNTEAFF.

The chain uses TRBV6-1 and TRBJ2-2, with D maybe TRBD1 (7 bases). The ends were cut back, 6 bases at V and 3 bases at J, with 14 bases in the middle. The CDR3 is 15 amino acids. The V gene's germline CDR1 is MNHNS and CDR2 SASEGT. In DNA, the CDR3 is TGTGCCAGCAGACCAGGGGGGTTGGACACCGGGGAGCTGTTTTTT. Residues: CASRPGGLDTGELFF.

With regard to this clonotype: At one boundary the junction diverges from the germline segment, which might be a read error. The CDR3 nucleotides are TGTGCTAGCAGCTTGACCCGGTATAGTCTTGAAGCTTTCTTT. Translated, it gives CASSLTRYSLEAFF. The chain employs TRBV7-7 and TRBJ1-1, with D hard to call. The V gene's germline CDR1 is SSHAT and CDR2 FNYEAQ (reference sequence). The length of the CDR3 is 14 residues.